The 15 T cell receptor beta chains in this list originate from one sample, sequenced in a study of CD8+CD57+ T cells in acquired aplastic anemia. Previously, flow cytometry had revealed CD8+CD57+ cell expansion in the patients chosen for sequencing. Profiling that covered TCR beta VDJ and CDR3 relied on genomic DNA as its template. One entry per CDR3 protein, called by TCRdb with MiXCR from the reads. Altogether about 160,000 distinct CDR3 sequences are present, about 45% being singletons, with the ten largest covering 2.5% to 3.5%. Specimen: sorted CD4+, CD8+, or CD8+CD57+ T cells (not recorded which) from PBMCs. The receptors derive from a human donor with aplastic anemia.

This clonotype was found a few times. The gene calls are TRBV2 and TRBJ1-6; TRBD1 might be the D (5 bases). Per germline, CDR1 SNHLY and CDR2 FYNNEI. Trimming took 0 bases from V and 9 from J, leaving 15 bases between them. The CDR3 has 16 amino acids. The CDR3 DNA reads TGTGCCAGCAGTGAAGCGCAACGATCGAGGGGTTCACCCCTCCACTTT. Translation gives CASSEAQRSRGSPLHF.

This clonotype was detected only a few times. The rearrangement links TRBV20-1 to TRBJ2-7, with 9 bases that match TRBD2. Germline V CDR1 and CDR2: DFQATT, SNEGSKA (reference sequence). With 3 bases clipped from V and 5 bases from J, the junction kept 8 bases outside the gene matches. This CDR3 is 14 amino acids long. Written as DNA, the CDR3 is TGCAGTGCTAGCCGGGCGGGAGGGCCGAACGAGCAGTACTTC. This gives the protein CSASRAGGPNEQYF.

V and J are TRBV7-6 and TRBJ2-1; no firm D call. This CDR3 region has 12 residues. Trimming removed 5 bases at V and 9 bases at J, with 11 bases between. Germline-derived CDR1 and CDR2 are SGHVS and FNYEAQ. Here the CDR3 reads CASSILSSEQFF. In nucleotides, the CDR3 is TGTGCCAGCAGCATTCTTAGCAGTGAGCAGTTCTTC.

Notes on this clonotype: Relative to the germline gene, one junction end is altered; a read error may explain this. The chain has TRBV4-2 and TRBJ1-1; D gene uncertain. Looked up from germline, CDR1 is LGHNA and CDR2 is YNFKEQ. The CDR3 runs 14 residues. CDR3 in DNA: TGTGCCAGCGGCCAGGATACCTACGGAACTGAAGCTTTCTTT. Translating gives CASGQDTYGTEAFF.

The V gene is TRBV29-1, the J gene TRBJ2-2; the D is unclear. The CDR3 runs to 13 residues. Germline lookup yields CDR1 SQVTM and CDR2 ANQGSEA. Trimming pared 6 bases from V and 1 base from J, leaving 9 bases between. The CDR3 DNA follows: TGCAGCGTCGCGACGGTGAACACCGGGGAGCTGTTTTTT. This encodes CSVATVNTGELFF.

CDR3 sequence: CASLAGHRNTEAFF. In DNA form, the CDR3 reads TGTGCCAGCCTTGCCGGACACCGGAACACTGAAGCTTTCTTT. The V call is TRBV12-3 or TRBV12-4, the J call TRBJ1-1; D is perhaps TRBD1 (5 bases). The CDR3 runs 14 residues. With 8 bases removed from V and 1 base from J, the gap between germline ends came to 14 bases.

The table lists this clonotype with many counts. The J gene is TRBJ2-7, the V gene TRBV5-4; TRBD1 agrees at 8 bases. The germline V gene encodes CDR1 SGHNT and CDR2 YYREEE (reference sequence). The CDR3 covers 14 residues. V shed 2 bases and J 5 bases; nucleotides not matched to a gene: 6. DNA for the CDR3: TGTGCCAGCAGCTTCGGACAGGGTACCGACGAGCAGTACTTC. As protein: CASSFGQGTDEQYF.

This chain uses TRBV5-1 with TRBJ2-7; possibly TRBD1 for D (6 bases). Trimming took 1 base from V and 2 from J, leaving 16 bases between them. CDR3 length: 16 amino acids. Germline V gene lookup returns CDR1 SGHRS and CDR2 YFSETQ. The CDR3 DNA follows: TGCGCCAGCAGCTTGTACGGGACAACCTTAGCCTACGAGCAGTACTTC. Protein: CASSLYGTTLAYEQYF.

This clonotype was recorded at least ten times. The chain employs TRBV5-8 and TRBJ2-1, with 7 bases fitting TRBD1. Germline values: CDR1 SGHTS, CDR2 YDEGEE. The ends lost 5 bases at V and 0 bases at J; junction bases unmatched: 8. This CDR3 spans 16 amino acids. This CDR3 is CASSLPRGYSYNEQFF. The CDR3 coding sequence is TGTGCCAGCAGTTTACCCAGGGGGTACTCCTACAATGAGCAGTTCTTC.

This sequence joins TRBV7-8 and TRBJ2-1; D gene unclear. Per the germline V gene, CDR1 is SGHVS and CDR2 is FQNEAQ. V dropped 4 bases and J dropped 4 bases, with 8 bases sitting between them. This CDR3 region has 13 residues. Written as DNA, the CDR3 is TGTGCCAGCAGCTGGAGTTGGTACAATGAGCAGTTCTTC. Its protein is CASSWSWYNEQFF.

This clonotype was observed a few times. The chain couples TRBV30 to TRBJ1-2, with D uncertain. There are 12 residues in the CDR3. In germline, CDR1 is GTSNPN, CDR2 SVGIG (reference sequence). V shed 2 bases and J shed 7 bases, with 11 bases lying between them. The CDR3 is CAWSSDRGGYTF. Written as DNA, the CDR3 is TGTGCCTGGAGTTCGGATCGGGGTGGCTACACCTTC. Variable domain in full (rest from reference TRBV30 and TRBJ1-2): SQTIHQWPATLVQPVGSPLSLECTVEGTSNPNLYWYRQAAGRGLQLLFYSVGIGQISSEVPQNLSASRPQDRQFILSSKKLLLSDSGFYLCAWSSDRGGYTFGSGTRLTVV.

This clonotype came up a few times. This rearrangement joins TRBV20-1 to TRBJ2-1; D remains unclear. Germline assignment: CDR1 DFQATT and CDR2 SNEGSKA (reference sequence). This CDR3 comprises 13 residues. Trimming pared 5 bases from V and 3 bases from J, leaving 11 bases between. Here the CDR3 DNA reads TGCAGTGCTCCCGCATCGGACTACAATGAGCAGTTCTTC. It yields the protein CSAPASDYNEQFF.

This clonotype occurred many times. Here the CDR3 reads CASSTRDSRTDTQYF. CDR3 coding DNA: TGTGCCAGCAGCACCAGGGACTCTCGCACAGATACGCAGTATTTT. This chain joins TRBV9 and TRBJ2-3; tentatively, D is TRBD2 (6 bases). The CDR3 extends over 15 amino acids. V was cut by 4 bases and J by 1 base, with 13 bases left in between. Per germline, CDR1 SGDLS and CDR2 YYNGEE.

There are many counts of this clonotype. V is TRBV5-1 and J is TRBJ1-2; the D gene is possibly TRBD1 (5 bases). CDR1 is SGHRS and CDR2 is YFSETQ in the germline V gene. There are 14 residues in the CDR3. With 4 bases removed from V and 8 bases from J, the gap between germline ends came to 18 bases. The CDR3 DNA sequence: TGCGCCAGCAGCCCCGGGACCCCAAAGGACGGCTACACCTTC. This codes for CASSPGTPKDGYTF.

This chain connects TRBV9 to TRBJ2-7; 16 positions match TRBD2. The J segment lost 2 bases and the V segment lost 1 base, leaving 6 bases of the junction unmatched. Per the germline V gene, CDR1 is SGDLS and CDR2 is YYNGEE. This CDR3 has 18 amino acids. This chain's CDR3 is CASSVLGLAGGGTYEQYF. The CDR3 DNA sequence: TGTGCCAGCAGCGTACTGGGACTAGCGGGAGGGGGGACCTACGAGCAGTACTTC.